The rows below give T cell receptor beta chains drawn from one sample of a study of T cells after somatic rescue of genetic block. Here immunoSEQ multiplex PCR was the method, and the copy in TCRdb shows in-frame clones only, minus some. This sample has 45,000 to 55,000 clones, with roughly 96% found just once. The specimen sequenced was peripheral blood mononuclear cells (PBMCs). The origin of the receptors is a child younger than two. CDR3s include the opening cysteine and the closing phenylalanine or tryptophan. The D gene is left open where the match is weak. Only some rows state a clone size, as once, few, many or a class for expanded clones.

TRBV7-9	TRBD2	.	TRBJ2-2	CASSWTSTGELFF	TGTGCCAGCAGCTGGACTAGCACCGGGGAGCTGTTTTTT
TRBV11-2	.	.	TRBJ1-4	CASSFRGPPLATNEKLFF	TGTGCCAGCAGCTTTCGGGGGCCCCCATTAGCAACTAATGAAAAACTGTTTTTT
TRBV5-1	.	.	TRBJ1-1	CASSLGLTNTEAFF	TGCGCCAGCAGCTTGGGACTGACGAACACTGAAGCTTTCTTT
TRBV11-3	.	.	TRBJ2-5	CASSLVAETQYF	TGTGCCAGCAGCTTAGTAGCCGAGACCCAGTACTTC
TRBV2	TRBD1	.	TRBJ1-5	CASRGDRDQPQHF	TGTGCCAGCAGAGGGGACAGGGATCAGCCCCAGCATTTT
TRBV10-3	TRBD2	.	TRBJ2-7	CAISESATSGSEQYF	TGTGCCATCAGTGAGTCTGCGACTAGCGGGAGCGAGCAGTACTTC
TRBV2	.	.	TRBJ1-6	CASSEGNSPLHF	TGTGCCAGCAGTGAAGGGAATTCACCCCTCCACTTT
TRBV14	TRBD1	.	TRBJ1-2	CASSRRGTVGLGGYTF	TGTGCCAGCAGCCGAAGAGGGACAGTGGGTTTAGGTGGCTACACCTTC
TRBV4-1	.	once	TRBJ2-1	CASSKVELNEQFF	TGCGCCAGCAGCAAAGTCGAACTCAATGAGCAGTTCTTC
TRBV28	TRBD1	.	TRBJ1-6	CASTLDRVGSPLHF	TGTGCCAGCACCCTGGACAGGGTGGGTTCACCCCTCCACTTT
TRBV7-8	.	once	TRBJ2-7	CASSLTRGRGAYEQYF	TGTGCCAGCAGCTTGACAAGGGGGCGCGGGGCCTACGAGCAGTACTTC
TRBV29-1	TRBD2	.	TRBJ2-3	CSVGTSGRGDTQYF	TGCAGCGTTGGGACTAGCGGGAGAGGAGATACGCAGTATTTT
TRBV5-1	.	.	TRBJ2-2	CASRGRNTGELFF	TGCGCCAGCCGGGGAAGGAACACCGGGGAGCTGTTTTTT
TRBV16	.	.	TRBJ1-1	CASSQYGLEAFF	TGTGCCAGCAGCCAATACGGTTTAGAAGCTTTCTTT
TRBV30	.	.	TRBJ1-2	CAWSGGRGYGYTF	TGTGCCTGGAGTGGAGGCAGGGGCTATGGCTACACCTTC
TRBV6-1	TRBD2	few	TRBJ2-7	CASQGLAGDEQYF	TGTGCCAGCCAGGGACTAGCGGGAGACGAGCAGTACTTC
TRBV2	TRBD1	.	TRBJ2-4	CASTGGVNIQYF	TGTGCTTCGACAGGGGGCGTGAACATTCAGTACTTC
TRBV4-1	.	once	TRBJ1-1	CASSQGNTEAFF	TGCGCCAGCAGCCAAGGGAACACTGAAGCTTTCTTT
TRBV6-5	.	.	TRBJ2-7	CASRAGDYEQYF	TGTGCCAGCAGGGCAGGGGACTACGAGCAGTACTTC
TRBV21-1	.	.	TRBJ2-4	CASSKGLSRDRGLGNIQYF	TGTGCCAGCAGCAAAGGGTTGTCCCGGGACAGGGGACTGGGGAACATTCAGTACTTC
TRBV27	TRBD2	.	TRBJ2-2	CASSFSLGLARRHTGELFF	TGTGCCAGCAGTTTCTCCTTGGGACTAGCGAGGCGACACACCGGGGAGCTGTTTTTT
TRBV9	TRBD1	.	TRBJ1-1	CASSVAAGTGLNTEAFF	TGTGCCAGCAGCGTAGCCGCCGGGACAGGGTTGAACACTGAAGCTTTCTTT
TRBV10-3	TRBD2	.	TRBJ2-7	CAISTVSTAGENYEQYF	TGTGCCATCAGTACCGTTTCAACGGCGGGAGAAAACTACGAGCAGTACTTC
TRBV10-3	TRBD2	.	TRBJ2-2	CAISELLAGVTGELFF	TGTGCCATCAGTGAGTTACTAGCGGGAGTCACCGGGGAGCTGTTTTTT
TRBV27	.	.	TRBJ2-2	CASSSGLNTGELFF	TGTGCCAGCAGTTCCGGGCTGAACACCGGGGAGCTGTTTTTT
TRBV5-4	TRBD2	.	TRBJ2-2	CASSLAGRVAGGELFF	TGTGCCAGCAGCTTGGCCGGGAGGGTAGCTGGCGGGGAGCTGTTTTTT
TRBV27	TRBD1	.	TRBJ1-5	CASSLSTGAHQPQHF	TGTGCCAGCAGTCTTTCGACAGGGGCCCATCAGCCCCAGCATTTT
TRBV30	TRBD2	.	TRBJ2-5	CAWSASGLVKRETQYF	TGTGCCTGGAGTGCCTCGGGACTAGTGAAGAGGGAGACCCAGTACTTC
TRBV2	TRBD1	.	TRBJ2-7	CASSGPGGWYEQYF	TGTGCCAGCAGTGGCCCAGGGGGCTGGTACGAGCAGTACTTC
TRBV15	TRBD2	.	TRBJ2-7	CATSPSGLRGEQYF	TGTGCCACCAGCCCTAGCGGACTTCGGGGCGAGCAGTACTTC
TRBV4-3	TRBD1	.	TRBJ2-5	CASSQDWNRGGETQYF	TGCGCCAGCAGCCAAGATTGGAACAGGGGCGGAGAGACCCAGTACTTC
TRBV5-1	.	.	TRBJ2-5	CASSYFQETQYF	TGCGCCAGCAGCTACTTCCAAGAGACCCAGTACTTC
TRBV4-3	.	.	TRBJ2-3	CASSQRGSTDTQYF	TGCGCCAGCAGCCAGCGGGGTAGCACAGATACGCAGTATTTT
TRBV27	TRBD2	.	TRBJ2-1	CASRIAGLSYNEQFF	TGTGCCAGCAGGATAGCGGGGCTCTCCTACAATGAGCAGTTCTTC
TRBV11-1	TRBD1	.	TRBJ2-7	CASSSGTGSYEQYF	TGTGCCAGCAGCTCCGGGACAGGGTCCTACGAGCAGTACTTC
TRBV6-1	TRBD2	.	TRBJ2-7	CAITRLAGAYEQYF	TGTGCCATCACCCGACTAGCGGGAGCCTACGAGCAGTACTTC
TRBV5-1	TRBD1	.	TRBJ1-2	CASSLTGGGYTF	TGCGCCAGCAGCTTGACAGGGGGTGGCTACACCTTC
TRBV7-9	TRBD2	.	TRBJ2-3	CASSLELAGIPDTQYF	TGTGCCAGCAGCTTAGAGCTAGCGGGGATCCCAGATACGCAGTATTTT
TRBV5-5	TRBD2	.	TRBJ2-7	CASSLSSGDFYEQYF	TGTGCCAGCAGCTTGTCTAGCGGTGATTTCTACGAGCAGTACTTC
TRBV6-5	.	.	TRBJ2-1	CASSTGPYNEQFF	TGTGCCAGCAGCACGGGGCCTTACAATGAGCAGTTCTTC
TRBV5-4	TRBD2	once	TRBJ2-1	CASSELAGGRDEQFF	TGTGCCAGCAGCGAACTAGCGGGAGGGCGCGATGAGCAGTTCTTC
TRBV7-2	TRBD1	.	TRBJ1-5	CASSPQTGVNQPQHF	TGTGCCAGCAGCCCCCAAACAGGGGTCAATCAGCCCCAGCATTTT
TRBV20-1	.	.	TRBJ2-5	CSARGPGYF	TGCAGTGCTAGAGGACCGGGCTACTTC
TRBV30	TRBD2	.	TRBJ2-1	CAYPISTKGTSGSPNEQFF	TGTGCCTACCCGATAAGCACCAAGGGGACTAGCGGGAGTCCGAATGAGCAGTTCTTC
TRBV27	TRBD2	.	TRBJ2-1	CASRRTSGNEQFF	TGTGCCAGCAGACGGACTAGCGGGAATGAGCAGTTCTTC
TRBV9	TRBD2	once	TRBJ2-2	CASTNRTGGGELFF	TGTGCCAGCACCAACAGAACGGGAGGCGGGGAGCTGTTTTTT
TRBV6-6	TRBD2	.	TRBJ2-3	CASSLSGGSADTQYF	TGTGCCAGCAGTTTAAGCGGGGGGAGCGCAGATACGCAGTATTTT
TRBV5-8	.	.	TRBJ2-5	CASSSGETQYF	TGTGCCAGCAGCTCGGGAGAGACCCAGTACTTC
TRBV12-5	.	.	TRBJ1-2	CASGSDNYGYTF	TGTGCTAGTGGTTCGGACAACTATGGCTACACCTTC
TRBV7-3	TRBD2	.	TRBJ2-1	CASSALAGGYNEQFF	TGTGCCAGCAGCGCACTAGCGGGAGGGTACAATGAGCAGTTCTTC
TRBV4-1	.	.	TRBJ1-2	CASSQEQGYGYTF	TGCGCCAGCAGCCAAGAACAGGGCTATGGCTACACCTTC
TRBV2	TRBD2	.	TRBJ2-7	CARTSGSEQYF	TGTGCCAGGACTAGCGGGAGCGAGCAGTACTTC
TRBV7-9	TRBD1	.	TRBJ2-5	CASSLDRGETQYF	TGTGCCAGCAGCTTAGACAGGGGAGAGACCCAGTACTTC
TRBV7-2	.	.	TRBJ2-2	CASSLYSGELFF	TGTGCCAGCAGCTTATACAGCGGGGAGCTGTTTTTT
TRBV7-9	.	.	TRBJ1-1	CASSLGDGGNTEAFF	TGTGCCAGCAGCTTAGGCGACGGGGGGAACACTGAAGCTTTCTTT
TRBV6-1	.	.	TRBJ2-4	CASSEALLAGIAKNIQYF	TGTGCCAGCAGTGAAGCGCTTCTGGCGGGGATAGCCAAAAACATTCAGTACTTC
TRBV4-1	TRBD1	.	TRBJ1-6	CASSINIQGYNSPLHF	TGCGCCAGCAGCATAAATATACAGGGGTATAATTCACCCCTCCACTTT
TRBV6-1	.	.	TRBJ2-3	CASSQGFGTDTQYF	TGTGCCAGCAGTCAGGGGTTTGGTACAGATACGCAGTATTTT